Here is one TCR beta chain with its context. This record comes from a study of T-cell reconstitution after alpha-beta-depleted transplantation in children. The CDR3 runs to 14 residues. During its preparation, the TCRbeta library received unique molecular identifiers. Using its own MiXCR run on the PCR reads, TCRdb lists one record per CDR3 protein. Among about 600,000 distinct CDR3 sequences listed, 10% to 15% were seen once. Source: PBMCs, mostly from graft donor cells, taken 360 days after TCRalphabeta/CD19-depleted stem cell transplant. The chain links TRBV21-1 to TRBJ2-7; the D segment call TRBD1 is taken from the table without a DNA check. TRBV21-1 is noted as a pseudogene. The receptor was isolated from a male patient between 10 and 17 years old who had a stem cell transplant for acute myeloid leukemia, so the T cells may come from the graft donor. The DNA of the CDR3 is TGTGCCAGCAGCACCCGGGACAGGGCCAACGAGCAGTACTTC. The encoded protein is CASSTRDRANEQYF.